This TCR beta chain was captured by sequencing in a study of cytomegalovirus exposure and HLA in healthy donors. Findings and limits, study-wide: Later analysis associated a missense DCLRE1C variant with TCR beta V- and J-gene trimming.

The CDR3 covers 13 residues. Germline CDR1 and CDR2: SQVTM and ANQGSEA. V was pared by 7 bases and J by 6 bases, with 10 bases of the junction left unmatched. With 60 Vbeta and 13 Jbeta primers, the PCR was carried out. Libraries were prepared by immunoSEQ multiplex PCR; TCRdb keeps only in-frame clonotypes and omits some of them. The listing contains about 120,000 clones. This cohort consisted of healthy bone marrow donors. Donors showed nominal health when sampled, although they likely had unrecorded immune exposures. Concerning this clone itself: Its specificity is not known.

The sequenced sample consisted of PBMCs. This chain uses TRBV29-1 with TRBJ2-7; 9 bases fit TRBD1. The TCR was taken from a middle-aged woman in good health and CMV-seropositive. Written as DNA, the CDR3 is TGCAGCGCACTACAGGGGGCAGTCCCCGAGCAGTACTTC. This gives the protein CSALQGAVPEQYF.